These 5 T cell receptor beta chains originate from one sample sequenced in a study of monozygotic twins with inflammatory bowel disease. TCRdb reprocessed the 5' RACE reads and stores each CDR3 protein as one record, lacking DNA. There are some 99,000 distinct CDR3 sequences in the sample, with 9.5% to 15% held by the top ten. Sequencing was carried out using blood. All receptors come from a human donor with ulcerative colitis or Crohn's disease, or a healthy co-twin of an affected twin (not recorded which).

The chain links TRBV28 to TRBJ2-7; TCRdb indicates TRBD2, and absent DNA this call remains unverified. CDR1 is MDHEN and CDR2 is SYDVKM in the germline V gene. This CDR3 comprises 17 residues. CDR3 in amino acids: CASSLQGTSGIYYEQYF.

The genes are TRBV19 and TRBJ2-6; the TRBD1 assignment by TCRdb is unverifiable without DNA. This CDR3 contains 18 residues. The germline V gene encodes CDR1 LNHDA and CDR2 SQIVND (reference sequence). The CDR3 here is CATTRKGVGDSGANVLTF.

V usage is TRBV12-3 or TRBV12-4 and J usage is TRBJ2-7. This CDR3 is built from 15 residues. CDR3 residues: CASSLASPKAYEQYF.

The chain recombines TRBV28 with TRBJ2-1; with no DNA, the TCRdb D assignment of TRBD2 cannot be verified. CDR1 is MDHEN and CDR2 is SYDVKM in the germline V gene. The CDR3 length is 16 residues. CDR3 sequence reads: CASSWPSRELLSEQFF.

The J gene is TRBJ1-1, the V gene TRBV29-1; no DNA is available, so the TRBD1 call from TCRdb remains unchecked. This CDR3 is built from 12 residues. Germline V lookup: CDR1 SQVTM, CDR2 ANQGSEA. CDR3 loop: CSERQGNTEAFF.